This T cell receptor (beta chain) was found in a study of T cells in Graves' hyperthyroidism and ophthalmopathy. The overall study: Peripheral blood samples were taken at initial diagnosis, prior to any treatment. Regarding the study as a whole: Model-based prediction identified ophthalmopathy a median roughly 6.1 months prior to its onset.

RNA transcripts provided the source from which TCR beta CDR3 regions were amplified. An initial round of RT-PCR targeting the TCR CDR3 relied on the HTBI primer set. Each CDR3 protein is one row after TCRdb ran MiXCR on the multiplex PCR reads. The sample includes roughly 550,000 distinct CDR3 sequences, roughly 16% of them seen just once. Trimming shortened V by 6 bases and J by 11 bases, and 11 bases separated the two germline ends. The germline gives CDR1 MNHNS, CDR2 SASEGT. This CDR3 is built from 11 residues. As for this clonotype: Its antigen is currently unknown.

The specimen was blood. The clonotype comes from a woman in her twenties or thirties with Graves' ophthalmopathy. The rearrangement joins TRBV6-1 to TRBJ2-1, with D perhaps TRBD1 or TRBD2 (5 bases each). In nucleotides, the CDR3 is TGTGCCAGCAGCGACCAGGGACAGCAGTTCTTC. The encoded protein is CASSDQGQQFF.